This T cell receptor (beta chain) emerged from a study of T cells in Graves' hyperthyroidism and ophthalmopathy (dated by TCRdb to the late 2010s). A note on the overall study: Peripheral blood samples were taken at initial diagnosis, before any treatment was given. After sampling, hyperthyroidism patients received methimazole starting at 30 mg daily, and ophthalmopathy patients received high-dose intravenous methylprednisolone. The 95 to 100 discovery patients were divided at random into training and test sets in a 7:3 ratio. An independent validation cohort of under 20 hyperthyroidism patients and more than 15 patients who later progressed to ophthalmopathy tested prospective prediction of ophthalmopathy. Thyroid tissue and blood T-cell repertoires from more than five Graves' hyperthyroidism patients were also compared in the study. TCR Vbeta CDR3 sequencing of 130 to 150 peripheral blood samples (under 45 ophthalmopathy, some 75 hyperthyroidism and approximately 17 progressor patients) is reported in the paper. TCR V-J signatures able to tell the groups apart were searched for in a discovery cohort of some 97 patients, of whom more than 40 had Graves' ophthalmopathy and around 58 had stable Graves' hyperthyroidism. Points the paper makes about the study in general: Sample size was not statistically predetermined, and investigators were not blinded to group allocation. In validation, the model predicted progression to ophthalmopathy a median of 6.5 months before onset, with roughly 68% sensitivity and roughly 77% specificity. A model built on a 13 V-J signature distinguished ophthalmopathy from stable hyperthyroidism, reaching about 88% sensitivity and about 81% specificity in cross-validation and 80%/75% in testing. Most expanded thyroid clonotypes (frequency above 0.001) were also detected in blood, a finding suggesting that blood repertoires may reflect thyroid immune responses.

Hyperthyroidism patients were aged 18 to 65 years and newly diagnosed, with disease duration of less than 2 months. Any patient with an uncontrolled infection, another autoimmune disease, pregnancy or lactation was excluded. Diagnoses were established on the basis of clinical symptoms, serum thyroxine and TRAb, thyroid ultrasound, and orbital computed tomography. Blood from progressor patients was collected at the time of first diagnosis with hyperthyroidism, before any ophthalmopathy symptoms had appeared. Ficoll-Paque density gradient centrifugation was used to isolate PBMCs from around 10 ml of fresh peripheral blood. Progressor patients were defined as those initially diagnosed with Graves' hyperthyroidism in whom ophthalmopathy developed during follow-up. Trizol reagent was used to extract total RNA, and RNA quality was then checked on an Agilent 2100 Bioanalyzer. Taken from the germline V gene, the CDR1 and CDR2 loops are SQVTM and ANQGSEA. The CDR3 spans 15 residues, from the cysteine through the phenylalanine. The kept DNA is CDR3 alone, 45 bases in frame from the first base.

Amplification of TCR beta CDR3 regions was carried out from RNA transcripts. For the first round of RT-PCR on the TCR CDR3, the HTBI primer set was used together with the Qiagen OneStep RT-PCR kit. Libraries were constructed in a second round of multiplex PCR, after which size selection and purification were carried out. Libraries were sequenced paired-end with 100 bp reads on an Illumina HiSeq2000. The authors' pipeline ran thus. SOAPnuke was used to process the raw data, throwing out any read that contained adapters or uncalled bases, had a mean Phred below 15, or lacked an exact constant-primer or identifier match. COPE v1.2.5 was used to merge high-quality paired reads, and clonotypes were defined as unique nucleotide sequences. MiTCR v1.1 was used to align clonotypes to the IMGT TRBV, TRBD and TRBJ reference segments. The analysis was restricted to V-J combinations with a frequency above 0.0001, which together covered 99% to 99.2% of the repertoires. The TCS score was defined as F50 (clonal expansion) divided by E x V (chaos), with BLOSUM62-based TCRdist calculated between CDR3 peptides within each V-J. Welch's t-statistics and random forest reduced roughly 530 V-J features to 13, which were used in a naive Bayes classifier (R e1071). TCRdb handled the public reads itself, with Q25 trimming in fastp and clone calling in MiXCR, and kept productive beta chains. One record per CDR3 amino acid sequence lists the most common genes and DNA. The V and J calls were determined by TCRdb, not by the authors. The sample table lists around 250,000 distinct CDR3 sequences, less than 15% of them with a count of one. The ten largest clones capture roughly 15% of the sample.

This clonotype was counted ten times or more. Which antigen it targets is not known. The junction departs from germline at one end; a sequencing error may be responsible. Input material: blood. This chain joins TRBV29-1 to TRBJ2-7; a tentative D call is TRBD1 (6 bases match). The TCR originated in a woman aged 35 to 49 with Graves' hyperthyroidism that later progressed to Graves' ophthalmopathy. The DNA sequence follows: TGCAGCGTTAAAGATTGGTGGGCAGGGGTCGGCGAGCAGTACTTC. Its protein product is CSVKDWWAGVGEQYF.